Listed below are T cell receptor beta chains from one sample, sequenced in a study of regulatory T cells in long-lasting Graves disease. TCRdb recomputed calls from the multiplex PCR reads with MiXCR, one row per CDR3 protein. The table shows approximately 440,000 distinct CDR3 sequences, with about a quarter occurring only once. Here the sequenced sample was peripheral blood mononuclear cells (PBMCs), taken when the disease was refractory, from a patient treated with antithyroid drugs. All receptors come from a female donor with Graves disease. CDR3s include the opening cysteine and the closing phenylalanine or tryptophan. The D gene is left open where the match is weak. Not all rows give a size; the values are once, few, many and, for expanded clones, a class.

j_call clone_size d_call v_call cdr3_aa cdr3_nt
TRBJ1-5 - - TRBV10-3 CAISESGTPNQPQHF TGTGCCATCAGTGAGTCCGGGACCCCCAATCAGCCCCAGCATTTT
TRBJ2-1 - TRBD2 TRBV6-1 CASSRAGVNEQFF TGTGCCAGCAGTCGAGCGGGAGTGAATGAGCAGTTCTTC
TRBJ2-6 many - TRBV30 CAWIGVMSSGANVLTF TGTGCCTGGATTGGTGTGATGAGCTCTGGGGCCAACGTCCTGACTTTC
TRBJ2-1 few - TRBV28 CAATPGLRNEQFF TGTGCCGCCACTCCGGGACTTCGCAATGAGCAGTTCTTC
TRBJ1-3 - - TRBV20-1 CSAPSGVLGNTIYF TGCAGTGCTCCCTCTGGGGTTCTTGGGAACACCATATATTTT
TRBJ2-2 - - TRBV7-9 CASSTTKVAGELFF TGTGCCAGCAGCACAACCAAGGTAGCCGGGGAGCTGTTTTTT
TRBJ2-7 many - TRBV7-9 CASSREGGYEQYF TGTGCCAGCAGCAGAGAGGGGGGCTACGAGCAGTACTTC
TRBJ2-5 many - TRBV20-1 CSAGPYRETQETQYF TGCAGTGCTGGCCCGTACCGGGAAACACAAGAGACCCAGTACTTC
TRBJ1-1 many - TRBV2 CASSKTGLNTEAFF TGTGCCAGCAGTAAGACAGGTCTGAACACTGAAGCTTTCTTT
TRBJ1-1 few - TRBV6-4 CASSYPTGTQNTEAFF TGTGCCAGCAGTTACCCGACCGGGACACAGAACACTGAAGCTTTCTTT
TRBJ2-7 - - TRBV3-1 CASSQDGRGQYF TGTGCCAGCAGCCAAGATGGACGGGGGCAGTACTTC